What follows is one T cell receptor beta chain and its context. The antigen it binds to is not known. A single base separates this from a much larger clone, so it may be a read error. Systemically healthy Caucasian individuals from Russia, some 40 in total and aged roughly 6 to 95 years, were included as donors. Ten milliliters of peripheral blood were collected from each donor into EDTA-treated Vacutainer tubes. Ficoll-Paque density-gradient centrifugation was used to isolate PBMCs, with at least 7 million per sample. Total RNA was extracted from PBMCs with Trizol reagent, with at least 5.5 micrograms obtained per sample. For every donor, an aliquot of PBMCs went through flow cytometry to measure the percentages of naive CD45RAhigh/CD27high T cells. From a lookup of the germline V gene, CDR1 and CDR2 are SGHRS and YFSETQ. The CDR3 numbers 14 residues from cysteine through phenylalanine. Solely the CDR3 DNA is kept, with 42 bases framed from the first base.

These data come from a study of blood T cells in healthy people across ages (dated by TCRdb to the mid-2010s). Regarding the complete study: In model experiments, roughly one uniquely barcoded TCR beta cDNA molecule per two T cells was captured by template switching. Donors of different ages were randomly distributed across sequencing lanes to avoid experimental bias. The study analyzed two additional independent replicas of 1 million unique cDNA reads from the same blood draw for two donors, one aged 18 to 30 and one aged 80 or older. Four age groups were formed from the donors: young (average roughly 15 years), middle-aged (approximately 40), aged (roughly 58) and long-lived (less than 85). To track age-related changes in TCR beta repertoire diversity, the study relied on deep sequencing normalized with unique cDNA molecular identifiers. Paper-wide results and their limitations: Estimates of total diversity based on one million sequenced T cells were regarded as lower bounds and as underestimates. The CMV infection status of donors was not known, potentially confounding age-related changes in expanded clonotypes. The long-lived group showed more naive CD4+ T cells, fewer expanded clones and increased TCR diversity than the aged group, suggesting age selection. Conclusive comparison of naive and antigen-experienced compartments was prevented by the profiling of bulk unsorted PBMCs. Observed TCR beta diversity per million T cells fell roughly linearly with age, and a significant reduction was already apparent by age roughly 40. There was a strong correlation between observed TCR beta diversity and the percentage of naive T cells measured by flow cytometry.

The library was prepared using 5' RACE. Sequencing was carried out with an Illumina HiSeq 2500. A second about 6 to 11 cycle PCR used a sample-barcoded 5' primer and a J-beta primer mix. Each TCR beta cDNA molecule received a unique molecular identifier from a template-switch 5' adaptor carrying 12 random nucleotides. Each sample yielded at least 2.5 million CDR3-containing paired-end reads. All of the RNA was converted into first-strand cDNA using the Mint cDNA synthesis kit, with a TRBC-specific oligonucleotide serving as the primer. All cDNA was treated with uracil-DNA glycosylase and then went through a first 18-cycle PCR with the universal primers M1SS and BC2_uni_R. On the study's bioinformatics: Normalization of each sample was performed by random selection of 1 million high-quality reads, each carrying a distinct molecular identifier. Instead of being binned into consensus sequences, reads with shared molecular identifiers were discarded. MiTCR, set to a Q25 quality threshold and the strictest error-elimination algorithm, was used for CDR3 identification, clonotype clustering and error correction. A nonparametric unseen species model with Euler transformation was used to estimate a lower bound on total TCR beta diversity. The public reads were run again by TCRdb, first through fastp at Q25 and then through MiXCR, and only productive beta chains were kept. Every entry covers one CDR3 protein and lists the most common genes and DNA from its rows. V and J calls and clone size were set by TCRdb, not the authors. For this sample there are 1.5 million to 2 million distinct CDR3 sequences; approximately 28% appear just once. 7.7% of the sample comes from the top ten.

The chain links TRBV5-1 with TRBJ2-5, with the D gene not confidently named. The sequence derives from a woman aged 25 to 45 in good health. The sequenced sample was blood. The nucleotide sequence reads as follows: TGCGCCTGCAGCTTGGAGACGTCCCAAGAGACCCAGTACTTC. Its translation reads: CACSLETSQETQYF. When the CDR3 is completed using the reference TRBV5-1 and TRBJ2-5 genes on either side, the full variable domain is KAGVTQTPRYLIKTRGQQVTLSCSPISGHRSVSWYQQTPGQGLQFLFEYFSETQRNKGNFPGRFSGRQFSNSRSEMNVSTLELGDSALYLCACSLETSQETQYFGPGTRLLVL.